The 15 T cell receptor beta chains given below trace back to one sample, sequenced in a study of technical replicates of blood from a handful of donors. The protocol was immunoSEQ multiplex PCR, while the TCRdb copy is restricted to in-frame clones and leaves out a portion. The sample has about 62,000 clones, approximately 89% seen once. Material for sequencing was PBMCs. The receptors come from a human donor in good health. Some clones in this sample may be carry-over from other donors' samples.

The rearrangement joins TRBV2 to TRBJ2-7; 7 positions match TRBD2. Trimming removed 5 bases from V and 0 bases from J; junction bases left unmatched: 13. Looked up from germline, CDR1 is SNHLY and CDR2 is FYNNEI. This CDR3 region has 17 residues. The CDR3 DNA reads TGTGCCAGCAGTACTCCTTTCGGGGGGATGAGCTCCTACGAGCAGTACTTC. Translation gives CASSTPFGGMSSYEQYF.

The chain is built from TRBV5-1 and TRBJ1-4; the match to TRBD1 covers 7 bases. Germline V gives CDR1 SGHRS, CDR2 YFSETQ. CDR3 length: 14 amino acids. Trimming took 7 bases from V and 6 from J; bases not matched to a gene: 9. The CDR3 loop reads CASASPQGDEKLFF. The CDR3 DNA reads TGCGCCAGCGCGAGTCCCCAGGGGGATGAAAAACTGTTTTTT.

The J gene is TRBJ2-3, the V gene TRBV7-9, with TRBD2 matching 12 bases. The CDR3 is 15 residues long. V shed 5 bases and J 7 bases; nucleotides not matched to a gene: 7. Per the germline V gene, CDR1 is SEHNR and CDR2 is FQNEAQ (reference sequence). CDR3 in amino acids: CASSQTSGGENTQYF. CDR3 bases: TGTGCCAGCAGCCAGACTAGCGGGGGAGAAAATACGCAGTATTTT.

The rearrangement joins TRBV19 to TRBJ1-5; D perhaps matches TRBD1 (6 bases). The CDR3 covers 16 residues. Trimming removed 7 bases at V and 0 bases at J, with 16 bases between. From germline, CDR1 is LNHDA and CDR2 SQIVND (reference sequence). The DNA for the CDR3 is TGTGCCAGTACCCCCGAGACAGGTAATAGCAATCAGCCCCAGCATTTT. Encoded protein: CASTPETGNSNQPQHF.

The chain combines TRBV4-1 with TRBJ2-7, with 9 bases fitting TRBD2. The length of the CDR3 is 15 residues. CDR1 and CDR2 from the germline V gene are MGHRA and YSYEKL. V was clipped by 0 bases and J by 4 bases; unmatched bases: 4. The CDR3 spells CASSQEKREAYEQYF. DNA of the CDR3: TGCGCCAGCAGCCAAGAGAAGCGGGAGGCATACGAGCAGTACTTC.

This chain connects TRBV27 to TRBJ2-7; D possibly corresponds to TRBD1 (5 bases). V dropped 5 bases and J dropped 1 base, with 15 bases sitting between them. Germline CDR1 reads MNHEY; CDR2 reads SMNVEV (reference sequence). The CDR3 has 15 residues. The CDR3 DNA reads TGTGCCAGCAGTGCAACCAGGGCCTCGTCCTACGAGCAGTACTTC. Protein: CASSATRASSYEQYF.

The J gene is TRBJ1-5, the V gene TRBV5-1; 8 nucleotides align to TRBD1. Germline CDR1 SGHRS, CDR2 YFSETQ. V shed 2 bases and J 5 bases; nucleotides not matched to a gene: 6. The CDR3 totals 15 residues. This chain's CDR3 is CASSFTGQEHQPQHF. The DNA of the CDR3 is TGCGCCAGCAGCTTCACGGGACAGGAACATCAGCCCCAGCATTTT.

The gene calls are TRBV7-6 and TRBJ2-5; 14 bases map to TRBD2. Germline CDR1 is SGHVS and CDR2 is FNYEAQ. The CDR3 runs to 16 residues. The V segment lost 4 bases and the J segment 4 bases; nucleotides outside the gene matches: 5. The CDR3 coding sequence is TGTGCCAGCAGCTCGTCGGGACTAGCGGGAGCAGAGACCCAGTACTTC. As protein: CASSSSGLAGAETQYF. Looking up the rest from reference TRBV7-6 and TRBJ2-5 gives the full variable domain: GAGVSQSPRYKVTKRGQDVALRCDPISGHVSLYWYRQALGQGPEFLTYFNYEAQQDKSGLPNDRFSAERPEGSISTLTIQRTEQRDSAMYRCASSSSGLAGAETQYFGPGTRLLVL.

The chain carries TRBV29-1 and TRBJ2-5; 7 positions match TRBD1. The end of the DNA fits TRBJ2-7 better, so the J call may be wrong. Germline V gene data show CDR1 as SQVTM and CDR2 as ANQGSEA. The CDR3 extends over 16 amino acids. This chain's CDR3 is CSVTTDWVQGAYEQYF. CDR3 DNA: TGCAGCGTCACCACTGACTGGGTCCAGGGGGCCTACGAGCAGTACTTC.

The rearrangement links TRBV7-2 to TRBJ1-5; D not resolved. V dropped 3 bases and J dropped 0 bases, with 12 bases sitting between them. Looked up from germline, CDR1 is SGHTA and CDR2 is FQGNSA. The CDR3 consists of 16 residues. The CDR3, as DNA: TGTGCCAGCAGCTTGATGGCAGCGTATAGCAATCAGCCCCAGCATTTT. It encodes CASSLMAAYSNQPQHF.

The gene calls are TRBV29-1 and TRBJ2-4; D possibly corresponds to TRBD1 (5 bases). This CDR3 is built from 13 residues. V dropped 5 bases and J dropped 1 base, with 9 bases sitting between them. Germline CDR1 is SQVTM and CDR2 is ANQGSEA. Here the CDR3 reads CSVQKGAKNIQYF. The CDR3 DNA is TGCAGCGTTCAAAAGGGGGCCAAAAACATTCAGTACTTC.

CDR3 residues: CASSGSGEDIYF. The CDR3 DNA reads TGCGCCAGCAGCGGATCCGGGGAGGACATATATTTT. The genes are TRBV5-1 and TRBJ1-3, with unresolved D. The CDR3 loop spans 12 amino acids. CDR1 SGHRS and CDR2 YFSETQ come from the germline V gene. V was clipped by 4 bases and J by 12 bases, with 14 bases between them. Full variable domain (outside the CDR3, taken from reference TRBV5-1 and TRBJ1-3): KAGVTQTPRYLIKTRGQQVTLSCSPISGHRSVSWYQQTPGQGLQFLFEYFSETQRNKGNFPGRFSGRQFSNSRSEMNVSTLELGDSALYLCASSGSGEDIYFGEGSWLTVV.

The chain employs TRBV6-5 and TRBJ2-7; 9 bases are shared with TRBD1. After removal of 2 bases from V and 4 bases from J, the junction contained 6 bases not matched to a gene. The CDR3 spans 15 residues. CDR1 and CDR2 from the germline V gene are MNHEY and SVGAGI. CDR3 in amino acids: CASSYPTGGFYEQYF. DNA for the CDR3: TGTGCCAGCAGTTACCCGACAGGGGGATTTTACGAGCAGTACTTC.

The genes are TRBV5-8 and TRBJ2-1; TRBD1 is a possible D gene (6 bases). Germline V lookup: CDR1 SGHTS, CDR2 YDEGEE. The CDR3 contains 13 residues. Between the trimmed V and J ends, which lost 7 bases and 2 bases, there was a span of 10 bases. In nucleotides, the CDR3 is TGTGCCAGCGCGACAGGAACCTACAATGAGCAGTTCTTC. As protein: CASATGTYNEQFF. The whole variable domain, filled in from reference TRBV5-8 and TRBJ2-1, reads EAGVTQSPTHLIKTRGQQATLRCSPISGHTSVYWYQQALGLGLQFLLWYDEGEERNRGNFPPRFSGRQFPNYSSELNVNALELEDSALYLCASATGTYNEQFFGPGTRLTVL.

This sequence joins TRBV18 and TRBJ1-6, with D unclear. This CDR3 region has 14 residues. CDR1 KGHSH and CDR2 LQKENI come from the germline V gene. Trimming took off 2 bases at V and 5 bases at J, with 7 bases between the two ends. The CDR3 DNA reads as TGTGCCAGCTCACCATCGGTTGATAATTCACCCCTCCACTTT. Translating it yields CASSPSVDNSPLHF.